The sample holds a few counts of the clone carrying this T cell receptor (beta chain). Residents of about 25 US areas, aged about 18 to 95 years, made up the participants. Participants reported their clinical history, and cohort assignment relied on those reports. Cohort 3 donors counted as recovered after two negative PCRs, clearance, or resolved symptoms. This CDR3 comprises 13 residues. Trimming stripped 5 bases from V and 9 bases from J, with 14 bases between. The germline CDR1 and CDR2 sequences are LNHNV and YYDKDF (reference sequence). The record originates from a study of blood T cell repertoires in COVID-19. In the study overall: The cDNA or gDNA used as material had been derived from T cells, B-cell-depleted T cells, or PBMCs.

TCRdb's table, derived via immunoSEQ multiplex PCR, lists solely in-frame clones and lacks some. The table lists around 170,000 clones, over 75% of them singletons. Sequencing was carried out using PBMCs or T cells enriched from blood (not recorded which). This sequence originates from a woman younger than 35 who had recovered from COVID-19. This sequence joins TRBV15 and TRBJ2-4; TRBD1 is a possible D gene (5 bases). CDR3 in DNA: TGTGCCACCAGCCTAGGGGTCCTTAGCATTCAGTACTTC. Its protein is CATSLGVLSIQYF. The full variable domain, in which reference TRBV15 and TRBJ2-4 provide the parts outside the CDR3, is DAMVIQNPRYQVTQFGKPVTLSCSQTLNHNVMYWYQQKSSQAPKLLFHYYDKDFNNEADTPDNFQSRRPNTSFCFLDIRSPGLGDTAMYLCATSLGVLSIQYFGAGTRLSVL.